This TCR beta chain was observed in a study of breast tumors, draining lymph nodes, adjacent tissues. Notes on the study in general: Tumor and nontumor repertoires were significantly more similar in luminal-like than in basal-like breast cancer. Tumors had less TCR diversity than lymph nodes, more than nontumor tissue. The data were judged consistent with most tumor T cells coming from lymph node and expanding in tumor. That most tumor T cells come from lymph nodes remained unproven.

Germline-derived CDR1 and CDR2 are DFQATT and SNEGSKA (reference sequence). The CDR3 is 13 residues long. V dropped 1 base and J dropped 5 bases, with 9 bases sitting between them. TCRdb independently ran MiXCR on the multiplex PCR reads; one entry per CDR3 protein. Here the sample spans roughly 11,000 distinct CDR3 sequences, about 50% being singletons. This clonotype is deemed medium-sized. Its antigen is currently unknown. The gene calls are TRBV20-1 and TRBJ2-1; D perhaps matches TRBD2 (5 bases). Sequencing used breast tumor tissue. The receptor's source is a female donor with breast cancer. Some clones in this sample may be carry-over from other donors' samples. CDR3 region: CSARVSGNNEQFF. The CDR3 nucleotides read TGCAGTGCTAGAGTGTCGGGAAACAATGAGCAGTTCTTC.